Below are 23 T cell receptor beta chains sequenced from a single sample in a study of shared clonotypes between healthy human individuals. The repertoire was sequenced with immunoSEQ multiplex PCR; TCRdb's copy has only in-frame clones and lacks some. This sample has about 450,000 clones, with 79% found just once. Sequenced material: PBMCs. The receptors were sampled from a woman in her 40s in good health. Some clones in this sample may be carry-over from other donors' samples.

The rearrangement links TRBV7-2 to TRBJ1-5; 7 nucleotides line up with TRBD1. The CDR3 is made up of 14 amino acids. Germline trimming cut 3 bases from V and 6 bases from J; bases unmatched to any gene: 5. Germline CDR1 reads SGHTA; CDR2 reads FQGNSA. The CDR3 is CASSLGTVGQPQHF. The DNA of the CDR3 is TGTGCCAGCAGCTTGGGGACAGTTGGTCAGCCCCAGCATTTT. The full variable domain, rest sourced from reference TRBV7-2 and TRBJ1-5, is GAGVSQSPSNKVTEKGKDVELRCDPISGHTALYWYRQSLGQGLEFLIYFQGNSAPDKSGLPSDRFSAERTGGSVSTLTIQRTQQEDSAVYLCASSLGTVGQPQHFGDGTRLSIL.

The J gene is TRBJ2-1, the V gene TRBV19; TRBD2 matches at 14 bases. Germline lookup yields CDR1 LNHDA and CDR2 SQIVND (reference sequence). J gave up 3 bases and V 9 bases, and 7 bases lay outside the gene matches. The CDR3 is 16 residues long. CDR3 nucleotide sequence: TGTGCCAGCCACGGACTAGCGGGAGGTTACTACAATGAGCAGTTCTTC. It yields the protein CASHGLAGGYYNEQFF.

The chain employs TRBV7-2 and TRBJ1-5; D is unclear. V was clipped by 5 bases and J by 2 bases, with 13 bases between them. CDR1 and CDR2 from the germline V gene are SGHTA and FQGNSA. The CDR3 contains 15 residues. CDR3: CASSLRRSGNQPQHF. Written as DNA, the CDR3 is TGTGCCAGCAGCCTAAGAAGGAGTGGCAATCAGCCCCAGCATTTT.

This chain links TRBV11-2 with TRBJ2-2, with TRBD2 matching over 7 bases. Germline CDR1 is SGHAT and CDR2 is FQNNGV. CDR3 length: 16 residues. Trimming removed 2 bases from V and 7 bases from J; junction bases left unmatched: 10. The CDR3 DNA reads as TGTGCCAGCAGCTTATGGGGTAGCGGGCGGGTCGGGGAGCTGTTTTTT. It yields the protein CASSLWGSGRVGELFF.

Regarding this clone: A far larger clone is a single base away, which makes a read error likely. CDR3 region: CASSPYGNQPQHF. The CDR3 coding sequence is TGTGCCAGCAGCCCTTATGGCAATCAGCCCCAGCATTTT. The V call is TRBV27, the J call TRBJ1-5; no definite D call. V gave up 6 bases and J gave up 2 bases, with 8 bases separating them. Germline CDR1 is MNHEY and CDR2 is SMNVEV (reference sequence). The length of the CDR3 is 13 residues.

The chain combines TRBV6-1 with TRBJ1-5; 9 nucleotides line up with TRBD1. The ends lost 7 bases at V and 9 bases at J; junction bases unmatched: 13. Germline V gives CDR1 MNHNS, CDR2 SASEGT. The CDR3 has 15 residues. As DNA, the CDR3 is TGTGCCAGCAAAGAGTCGGGACAGGGCTGGTGGCCCCAGCATTTT. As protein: CASKESGQGWWPQHF.

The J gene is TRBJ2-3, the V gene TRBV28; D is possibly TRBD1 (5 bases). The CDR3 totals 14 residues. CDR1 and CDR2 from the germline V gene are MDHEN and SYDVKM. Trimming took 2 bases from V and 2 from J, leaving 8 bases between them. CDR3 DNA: TGTGCCAGCAGTTTACAGGGTCCCACAGATACGCAGTATTTT. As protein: CASSLQGPTDTQYF.

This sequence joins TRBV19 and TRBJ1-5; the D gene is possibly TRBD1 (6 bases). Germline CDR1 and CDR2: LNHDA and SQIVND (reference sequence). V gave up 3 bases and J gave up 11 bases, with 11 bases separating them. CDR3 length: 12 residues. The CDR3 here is CASSIWRGTQHF. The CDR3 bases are TGTGCCAGTAGTATCTGGAGGGGGACCCAGCATTTT.

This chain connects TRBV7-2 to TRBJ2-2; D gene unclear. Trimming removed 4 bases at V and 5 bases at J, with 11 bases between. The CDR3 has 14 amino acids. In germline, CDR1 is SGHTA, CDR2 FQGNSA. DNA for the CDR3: TGTGCCAGCAGCTCCAACTACGGGACCGGGGAGCTGTTTTTT. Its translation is CASSSNYGTGELFF.

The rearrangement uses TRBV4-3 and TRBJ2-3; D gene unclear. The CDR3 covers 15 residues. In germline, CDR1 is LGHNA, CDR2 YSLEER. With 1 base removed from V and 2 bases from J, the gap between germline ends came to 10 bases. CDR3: CASSQVAWATDTQYF. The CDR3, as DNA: TGCGCCAGCAGCCAAGTGGCATGGGCCACAGATACGCAGTATTTT.

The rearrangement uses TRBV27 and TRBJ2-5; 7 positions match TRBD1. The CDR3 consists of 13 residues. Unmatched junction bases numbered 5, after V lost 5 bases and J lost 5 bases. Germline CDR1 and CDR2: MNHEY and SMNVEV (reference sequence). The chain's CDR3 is CASSHRGSETQYF. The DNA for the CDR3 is TGTGCCAGCAGTCACAGGGGATCGGAGACCCAGTACTTC.

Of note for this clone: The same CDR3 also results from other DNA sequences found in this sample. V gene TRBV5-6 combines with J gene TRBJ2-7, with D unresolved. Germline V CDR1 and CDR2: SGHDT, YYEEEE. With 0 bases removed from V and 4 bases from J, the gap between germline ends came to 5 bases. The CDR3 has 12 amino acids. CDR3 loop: CASSLGHYEQYF. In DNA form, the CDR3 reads TGTGCCAGCAGCTTGGGCCATTACGAGCAGTACTTC.

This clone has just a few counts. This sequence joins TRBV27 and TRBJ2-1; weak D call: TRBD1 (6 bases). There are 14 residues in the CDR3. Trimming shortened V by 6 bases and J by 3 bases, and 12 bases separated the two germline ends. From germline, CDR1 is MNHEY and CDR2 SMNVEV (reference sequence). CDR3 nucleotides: TGTGCCAGCAGCCCCAGGGGTGACTACAATGAGCAGTTCTTC. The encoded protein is CASSPRGDYNEQFF.

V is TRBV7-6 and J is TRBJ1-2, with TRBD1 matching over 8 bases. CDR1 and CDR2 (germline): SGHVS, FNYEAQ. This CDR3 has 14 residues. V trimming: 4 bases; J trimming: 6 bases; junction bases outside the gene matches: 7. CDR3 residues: CASSSPGQANGYTF. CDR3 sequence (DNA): TGTGCCAGCAGCTCACCGGGACAGGCGAATGGCTACACCTTC.

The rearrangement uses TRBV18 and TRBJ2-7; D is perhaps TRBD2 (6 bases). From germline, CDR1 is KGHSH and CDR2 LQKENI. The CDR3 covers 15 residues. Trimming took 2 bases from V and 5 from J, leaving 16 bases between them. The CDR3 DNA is TGTGCCAGCTCACCATTTGGGGGGAGCGACGACGAGCAGTACTTC. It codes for CASSPFGGSDDEQYF.

The CDR3 DNA reads TGTGCCAGCAGCTCACTACCGCACACAGATACGCAGTATTTT. Translating it yields CASSSLPHTDTQYF. The J gene is TRBJ2-3, the V gene TRBV7-8; no clear D gene. Looked up from germline, CDR1 is SGHVS and CDR2 is FQNEAQ. The V end was cut by 4 bases, the J end by 2 bases, with 10 bases between. The CDR3 consists of 14 residues.

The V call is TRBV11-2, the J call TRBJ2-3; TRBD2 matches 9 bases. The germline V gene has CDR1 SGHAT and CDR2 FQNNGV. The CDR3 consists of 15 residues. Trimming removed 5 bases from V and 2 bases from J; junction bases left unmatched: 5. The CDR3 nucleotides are TGTGCCAGCAGCAGAAGCGGGAGGCACACAGATACGCAGTATTTT. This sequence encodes CASSRSGRHTDTQYF.

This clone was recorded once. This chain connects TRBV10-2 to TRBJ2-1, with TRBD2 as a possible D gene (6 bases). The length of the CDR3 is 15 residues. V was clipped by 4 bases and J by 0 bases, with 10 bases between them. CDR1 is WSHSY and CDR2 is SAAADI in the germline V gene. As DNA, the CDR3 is TGCGCCAGCAGTGTCCTAGCGTCCTCCTACAATGAGCAGTTCTTC. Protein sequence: CASSVLASSYNEQFF.

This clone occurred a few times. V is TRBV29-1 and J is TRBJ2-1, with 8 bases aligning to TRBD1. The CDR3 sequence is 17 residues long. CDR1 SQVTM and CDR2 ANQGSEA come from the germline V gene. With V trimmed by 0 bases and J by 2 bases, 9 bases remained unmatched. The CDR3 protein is CSVEDPDRVDTYNEQFF. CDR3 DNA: TGCAGCGTTGAAGACCCGGACAGGGTGGATACCTACAATGAGCAGTTCTTC.

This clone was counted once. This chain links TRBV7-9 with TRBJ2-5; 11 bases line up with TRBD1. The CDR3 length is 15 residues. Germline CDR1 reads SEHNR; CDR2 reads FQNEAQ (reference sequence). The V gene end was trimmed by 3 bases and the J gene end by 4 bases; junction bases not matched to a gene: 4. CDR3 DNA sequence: TGTGCCAGCAGCTTGGGGACAGGGGGGATAGAGACCCAGTACTTC. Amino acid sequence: CASSLGTGGIETQYF.

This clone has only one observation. CDR3 nucleotide sequence: TGTGCCAGCAGTGACGCGTCAGAAGGCTACACCTTC. It specifies CASSDASEGYTF. The chain has TRBV6-1 and TRBJ1-2; D gene unclear. The CDR3 contains 12 residues. V was pared by 3 bases and J by 8 bases, with 10 bases between. The germline gives CDR1 MNHNS, CDR2 SASEGT.

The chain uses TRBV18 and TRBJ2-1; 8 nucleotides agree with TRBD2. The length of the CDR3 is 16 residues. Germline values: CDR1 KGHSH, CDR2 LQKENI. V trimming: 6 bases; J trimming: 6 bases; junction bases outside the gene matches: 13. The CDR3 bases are TGTGCCAGCTCTCGTACAGCAGCGAGCGGGGGCAATGAGCAGTTCTTC. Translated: CASSRTAASGGNEQFF.

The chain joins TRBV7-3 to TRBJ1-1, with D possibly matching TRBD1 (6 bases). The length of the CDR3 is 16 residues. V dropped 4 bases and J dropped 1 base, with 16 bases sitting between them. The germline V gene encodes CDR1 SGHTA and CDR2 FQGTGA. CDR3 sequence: CASSSPPGERNTEAFF. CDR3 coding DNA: TGTGCCAGCAGCTCACCCCCAGGGGAGAGGAACACTGAAGCTTTCTTT. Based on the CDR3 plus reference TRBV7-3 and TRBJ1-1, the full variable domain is GAGVSQTPSNKVTEKGKYVELRCDPISGHTALYWYRQSLGQGPEFLIYFQGTGAADDSGLPNDRFFAVRPEGSVSTLKIQRTERGDSAVYLCASSSPPGERNTEAFFGQGTRLTVV.